Shown below are 7 T cell receptor beta chains from a single sample sequenced in a study of T cell responses to AZD1222 COVID-19 vaccine. Assay: immunoSEQ multiplex PCR; the TCRdb copy retains only in-frame clones and omits some. The repertoire has 200,000 or so clones, approximately 94% of them found once; the top ten carry 7% to 9.5%. The sample consisted of peripheral blood, taken on day 0 of AZD1222 vaccination. All receptors come from an adult in good health.

The gene calls are TRBV6-4 and TRBJ2-1; 7 nucleotides align to TRBD2. CDR1 is MRHNA and CDR2 is SNTAGT in the germline V gene. CDR3 length: 14 amino acids. The V segment lost 4 bases and the J segment 5 bases; nucleotides outside the gene matches: 5. CDR3 protein: CASSGWEGDNEQFF. DNA of the CDR3: TGTGCCAGCAGTGGATGGGAGGGCGACAATGAGCAGTTCTTC.

This clone has a single count. The V gene is TRBV28, the J gene TRBJ2-1; 7 bases align to TRBD1. The trim removed 5 bases at V and 7 bases at J, leaving 14 bases unmatched. The CDR3 runs to 16 residues. CDR1 MDHEN and CDR2 SYDVKM come from the germline V gene. This chain's CDR3 is CASSTNLAQGWNEQFF. In DNA, the CDR3 is TGTGCCAGCAGTACCAACCTAGCACAGGGGTGGAATGAGCAGTTCTTC. The entire variable domain, with the rest obtained from reference TRBV28 and TRBJ2-1, is as follows: DVKVTQSSRYLVKRTGEKVFLECVQDMDHENMFWYRQDPGLGLRLIYFSYDVKMKEKGDIPEGYSVSREKKERFSLILESASTNQTSMYLCASSTNLAQGWNEQFFGPGTRLTVL.

The chain recombines TRBV3-1 (or the pseudogene TRBV3-2) with TRBJ2-2, with a weak D call TRBD2 (6 bases). The ends were cut back, 1 base at V and 0 bases at J, with 12 bases in the middle. The CDR3 consists of 17 residues. Germline V gives CDR1 LGHDT, CDR2 YNNKEL (reference sequence). The CDR3 reads CASSQGTSISNTGELFF. In nucleotides, the CDR3 is TGTGCCAGCAGCCAAGGAACTAGCATTTCGAACACCGGGGAGCTGTTTTTT.

The V and J genes are TRBV19 and TRBJ2-4; 7 bases are a match to TRBD1. This CDR3 is 14 amino acids long. Germline values: CDR1 LNHDA, CDR2 SQIVND (reference sequence). With 6 bases clipped from V and 8 bases from J, the junction kept 10 bases outside the gene matches. CDR3 nucleotides: TGTGCCAGTAGCTCAAAGGGGGCCGGGGACATTCAGTACTTC. It codes for CASSSKGAGDIQYF.

The chain combines TRBV4-3 with TRBJ2-1, with TRBD1 matching over 10 bases. The CDR3 runs to 16 residues. Germline CDR1 reads LGHNA; CDR2 reads YSLEER. V trimming: 2 bases; J trimming: 5 bases; junction bases outside the gene matches: 6. The CDR3 DNA sequence: TGCGCCAGCAGCCAAAATCCGGGACAGGGGAACAATGAGCAGTTCTTC. Translating it yields CASSQNPGQGNNEQFF.

The chain carries TRBV6-5 and TRBJ1-1; D might be TRBD1 (5 bases). Trimming shortened V by 1 base and J by 3 bases, and 9 bases separated the two germline ends. Germline V lookup: CDR1 MNHEY, CDR2 SVGAGI. The length of the CDR3 is 14 residues. The CDR3 here is CASSYLGADTEAFF. The CDR3 region has the DNA TGTGCCAGCAGTTACTTAGGGGCTGACACTGAAGCTTTCTTT.

The chain carries TRBV9 and TRBJ2-3, with 7 bases matching TRBD2. The CDR3 loop spans 16 amino acids. The V and J ends lost 2 bases and 0 bases, in that order; junction bases with no gene match: 6. Germline values: CDR1 SGDLS, CDR2 YYNGEE. CDR3 region: CASSVSASGSTDTQYF. Here the CDR3 DNA reads TGTGCCAGCAGCGTGTCGGCTAGCGGCAGCACAGATACGCAGTATTTT.